This T cell receptor (beta chain) was sequenced for a study of OX40 agonist ivuxolimab in advanced cancers. A single count supports this clone. Its cognate antigen is unknown. Overall study results and limits: It was also the case that some nonresponders had low normalized T-cell clonal expansion.

Profiling relied on immunoSEQ multiplex PCR, and the TCRdb table lists in-frame clones only, not all of them. Among 40,000 or so clones listed, 85% to 90% were seen once. The CDR3 loop spans 15 amino acids. Trimming took 4 bases from V and 3 from J; bases not matched to a gene: 6. The germline V gene encodes CDR1 SGHRS and CDR2 YFSETQ. This specimen consisted of CD4+ or CD8+ T cells sorted from blood, obtained in a trial of the OX40 agonist ivuxolimab. This sequence originates from an adult with an advanced solid tumor such as melanoma, head and neck, liver or kidney cancer. The chain joins TRBV5-1 to TRBJ1-3; 8 nucleotides line up with TRBD1. The CDR3 coding sequence is TGCGCCAGCAGCCAGCAGGGGGCCTTTGGAAACACCATATATTTT. Translation: CASSQQGAFGNTIYF.